This T cell receptor (beta chain) was captured by sequencing in a study of T cells in Graves' hyperthyroidism and ophthalmopathy. Study-wide context: Pretreatment peripheral blood was obtained at initial diagnosis.

TCR beta CDR3 sequences were amplified from RNA transcripts. First-round RT-PCR of the TCR CDR3 relied on the HTBI primer set. TCRdb used MiXCR to reprocess the multiplex PCR reads, holding one entry per CDR3 protein. The top ten clones hold more than 30% of a sample with 280,000 or so distinct CDR3 sequences, around 15% of them seen once. In this sample, this clonotype turned up many times. Its target is unknown. This blood was taken when hyperthyroidism was first diagnosed, before any ophthalmopathy symptoms existed. Between the trimmed V and J ends, which lost 7 bases and 0 bases, there was a span of 13 bases. Germline V gene data show CDR1 as MDHEN and CDR2 as SYDVKM. This CDR3 is built from 14 residues. Overall study findings and caveats: A 13 V-J model separated ophthalmopathy from stable hyperthyroidism. Also found in blood were most expanded thyroid clonotypes above 0.001.

Sequenced sample: blood. This sequence joins TRBV28 and TRBJ2-7; D might be TRBD1 (6 bases). The sequence derives from a woman aged 50 to 60 with Graves' hyperthyroidism that later progressed to Graves' ophthalmopathy. CDR3 residues: CASTQGRNSYEQYF. In DNA form, the CDR3 reads TGTGCCAGCACCCAGGGGCGTAACTCCTACGAGCAGTACTTC.